These T cell receptor beta chains were read from a single sample in a study of breast tumors, draining lymph nodes, adjacent tissues. TCRdb re-called the multiplex PCR reads through MiXCR, storing one row per CDR3 protein. The sample includes approximately 150,000 distinct CDR3 sequences, less than 35% of them seen just once. Sample: axillary lymph node tissue. These receptors originate from a female donor with breast cancer. Some clones in this sample may be carry-over from other donors' samples. The CDR3 runs from the conserved cysteine through the conserved F or W. D genes are given only for firm matches. Clone size is stated in some rows and not others, as once, few, many or a class when expanded.

V,J,D,size,CDR3,DNA
TRBV6-5,TRBJ1-3,TRBD1,many,CASRSGTGRGNTIYF,TGTGCCAGCAGATCAGGGACAGGGAGAGGAAACACCATATATTTT
TRBV3-1,TRBJ2-2,-,many,CASSDSRFGELFF,TGTGCCAGCAGCGATTCTCGCTTTGGGGAGCTGTTTTTT
TRBV7-9,TRBJ2-5,-,many,CASNFQETQYF,TGTGCCAGCAACTTCCAAGAGACCCAGTACTTC
TRBV6-2/TRBV6-3,TRBJ1-2,-,many,CASSSRSEVPGYTF,TGTGCCAGCAGCTCCAGGAGCGAGGTTCCTGGCTACACCTTC
TRBV7-3,TRBJ2-3,TRBD2,many,CASSRTSLADTQYF,TGTGCCAGCAGCCGGACTAGCCTGGCAGATACGCAGTATTTT
TRBV19,TRBJ2-2,-,many,CASSIMGGPGELFF,TGTGCCAGTAGTATAATGGGGGGACCCGGGGAGCTGTTTTTT
TRBV6-2/TRBV6-3,TRBJ2-3,TRBD1,few,CASSPRDRGSDTQYF,TGTGCCAGCAGTCCCCGGGACAGGGGTTCAGATACGCAGTATTTT
TRBV28,TRBJ2-5,-,many,CASSGTAASRETQYF,TGTGCCAGCAGCGGAACTGCTGCTAGCCGAGAGACCCAGTACTTC
TRBV7-9,TRBJ1-5,-,many,CASSLNSGSNQPQHF,TGTGCCAGCAGCTTAAATTCAGGGTCAAATCAGCCCCAGCATTTT
TRBV5-6,TRBJ2-5,-,many,CASSRTQGAWAQYF,TGTGCCAGCAGCAGGACTCAAGGGGCGTGGGCCCAGTACTTC
TRBV12-3/TRBV12-4,TRBJ2-2,-,many,CASSFTGELFF,TGTGCCAGCAGTTTTACCGGGGAGCTGTTTTTT
TRBV14,TRBJ1-1,TRBD1,-,CASSLGQVEAFF,TGTGCCAGCAGCCTAGGACAGGTTGAAGCTTTCTTT
TRBV7-9,TRBJ1-5,-,-,CATGGRGEQPQHF,TGTGCCACGGGGGGAAGGGGGGAGCAGCCCCAGCATTTT
TRBV15,TRBJ2-1,-,-,CATSGGLQVNEQFF,TGTGCCACCAGCGGAGGTTTACAGGTCAATGAGCAGTTCTTC
TRBV9,TRBJ2-7,-,-,CASSVYAGSYEQSF,TGTGCCAGCAGCGTATACGCGGGGAGCTACGAGCAGTCCTTC
TRBV6-2/TRBV6-3,TRBJ1-2,-,-,CASSYSTPGNFYGYTF,TGTGCCAGCAGTTACTCGACCCCCGGGAACTTCTATGGCTACACCTTC
TRBV7-2,TRBJ2-3,-,-,CASSARTSTDTQYF,TGTGCCAGCAGCGCACGTACTAGCACAGATACGCAGTATTTT
TRBV6-2/TRBV6-3,TRBJ2-3,-,many,CASSSFYSTDTQYF,TGTGCCAGCAGTTCGTTTTACAGCACAGATACGCAGTATTTT
TRBV6-5,TRBJ1-4,TRBD1,many,CASREGQGNEKLFF,TGTGCCAGCAGGGAGGGACAGGGTAATGAAAAACTGTTTTTT
TRBV7-2,TRBJ1-4,TRBD1,many,CASSIRRTGGEKLFF,TGTGCCAGCAGCATACGCCGAACAGGGGGGGAAAAACTGTTTTTT
TRBV20-1,TRBJ2-3,-,many,CSATGDAGKEEVDTQYF,TGCAGTGCTACGGGGGACGCTGGTAAAGAGGAGGTGGATACGCAGTATTTT
TRBV6-5,TRBJ2-2,-,many,CASSSTPYSRTGELFF,TGTGCCAGCAGTTCGACCCCCTACTCGCGAACCGGGGAGCTGTTTTTT
TRBV7-2,TRBJ1-6,TRBD1,many,CASSRLGQGNNSPLHF,TGTGCCAGCAGCAGATTGGGACAGGGAAATAATTCACCCCTCCACTTT
TRBV5-1,TRBJ2-5,-,many,CASSGGASETQYF,TGCGCCAGCAGCGGGGGGGCCTCGGAGACCCAGTACTTC
TRBV6-1,TRBJ2-1,-,many,CASSEVQIAYNEQFF,TGTGCCAGCAGTGAAGTACAGATAGCCTACAATGAGCAGTTCTTC
TRBV4-2,TRBJ2-3,TRBD2,many,CASSQVGAAGETDTQYF,TGTGCCAGCAGCCAAGTTGGCGCGGCGGGGGAGACAGATACGCAGTATTTT
TRBV20-1,TRBJ2-1,-,many,CSARAGWTAKRDEQFF,TGCAGTGCTAGAGCAGGCTGGACCGCAAAAAGGGATGAGCAGTTCTTC
TRBV20-1,TRBJ1-6,TRBD1,many,CSAVDRGTYNSPLHF,TGCAGTGCCGTGGACAGGGGAACCTATAATTCACCCCTCCACTTT
TRBV6-5,TRBJ1-5,-,many,CASSYGPSNQPQHF,TGTGCCAGCAGTTACGGGCCCTCCAATCAGCCCCAGCATTTT
TRBV7-8,TRBJ2-1,-,many,CASSLAPLASPYNEQFF,TGTGCCAGCAGCTTAGCCCCCCTAGCTTCCCCCTACAATGAGCAGTTCTTC
TRBV30,TRBJ1-2,-,many,CAWQGGSYGYTF,TGTGCCTGGCAGGGAGGGAGTTATGGCTACACCTTC
TRBV29-1,TRBJ2-7,-,-,CSVGGERRSSSYEQYF,TGCAGCGTTGGGGGGGAAAGAAGATCCAGCTCCTACGAGCAGTACTTC
TRBV19,TRBJ2-5,TRBD2,-,CASSGTSGGAGQTQYF,TGTGCCAGTAGTGGGACTAGCGGGGGGGCCGGGCAGACCCAGTACTTC
TRBV7-9,TRBJ1-1,TRBD1,many,CASRPGGLNTEAFF,TGTGCCAGCAGGCCAGGGGGATTGAACACTGAAGCTTTCTTT
TRBV5-1,TRBJ1-2,-,once,CASSPGPTNYGYTF,TGCGCCAGCAGCCCGGGACCGACTAACTATGGCTACACCTTC
TRBV2,TRBJ2-5,-,many,CASGETQYF,TGTGCCAGCGGGGAGACCCAGTACTTC
TRBV6-5,TRBJ1-2,-,many,CASSPSPPSGRYTF,TGTGCCAGCAGCCCCAGTCCCCCCAGTGGGCGCTACACCTTC
TRBV4-1,TRBJ1-5,-,many,CASSQDRVWQPQHF,TGCGCCAGCAGCCAAGATCGGGTATGGCAGCCCCAGCATTTT
TRBV4-1,TRBJ2-2,-,many,CASSQEGTSPNTGELFF,TGCGCCAGCAGCCAAGAAGGGACAAGTCCGAACACCGGGGAGCTGTTTTTT
TRBV29-1,TRBJ1-3,-,-,CSLGGAPFSGNTIYF,TGCAGCTTGGGGGGAGCGCCCTTCTCTGGAAACACCATATATTTT
TRBV5-1,TRBJ1-4,-,many,CASRPDGPINEKLFF,TGCGCCAGCAGACCCGACGGACCGATTAATGAAAAACTGTTTTTT
TRBV7-2,TRBJ1-2,-,many,CASSPSWWGNDGYPF,TGTGCCAGCAGCCCCTCGTGGTGGGGGAACGATGGCTACCCCTTC
TRBV12-3/TRBV12-4,TRBJ2-1,TRBD2,-,CASGLIAGGHNEQFF,TGTGCTAGTGGTCTCATAGCGGGGGGGCATAATGAGCAGTTCTTC
TRBV12-3/TRBV12-4,TRBJ2-5,-,-,CASSLRSTQYF,TGTGCCAGCAGTTTAAGGTCGACCCAGTACTTC
TRBV6-6,TRBJ1-5,TRBD1,many,CASTPGGGQPQHF,TGTGCCAGCACCCCAGGGGGCGGTCAGCCCCAGCATTTT